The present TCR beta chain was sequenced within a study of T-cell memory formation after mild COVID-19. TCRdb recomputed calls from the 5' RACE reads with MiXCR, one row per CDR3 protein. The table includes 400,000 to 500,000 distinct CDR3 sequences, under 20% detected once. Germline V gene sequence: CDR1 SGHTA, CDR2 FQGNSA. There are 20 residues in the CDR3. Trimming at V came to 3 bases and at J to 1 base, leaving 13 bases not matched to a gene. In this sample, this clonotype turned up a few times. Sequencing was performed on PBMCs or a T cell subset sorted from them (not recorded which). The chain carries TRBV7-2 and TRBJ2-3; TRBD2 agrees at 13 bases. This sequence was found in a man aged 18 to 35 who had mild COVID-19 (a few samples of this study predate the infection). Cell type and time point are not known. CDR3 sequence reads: CASSFRRSTSGGFGTDTQYF. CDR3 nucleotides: TGTGCCAGCAGCTTTCGAAGGTCGACTAGCGGGGGGTTTGGCACAGATACGCAGTATTTT.